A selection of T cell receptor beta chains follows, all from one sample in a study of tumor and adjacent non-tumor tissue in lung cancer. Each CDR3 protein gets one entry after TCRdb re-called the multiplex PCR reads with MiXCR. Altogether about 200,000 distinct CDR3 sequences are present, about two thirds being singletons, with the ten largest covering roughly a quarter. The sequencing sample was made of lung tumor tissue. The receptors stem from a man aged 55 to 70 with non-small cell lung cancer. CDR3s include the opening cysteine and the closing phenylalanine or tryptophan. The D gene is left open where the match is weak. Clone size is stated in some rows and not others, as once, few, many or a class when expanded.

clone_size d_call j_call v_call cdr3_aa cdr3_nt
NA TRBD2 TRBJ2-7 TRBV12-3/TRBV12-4 CASRPHSGRSEQYF TGTGCCAGCAGACCCCATAGCGGGAGGAGCGAGCAGTACTTC
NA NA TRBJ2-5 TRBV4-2 CASTQGTCGGLGETQYF TGTGCCAGCACCCAGGGGACTTGCGGGGGCCTGGGGGAGACCCAGTACTTC
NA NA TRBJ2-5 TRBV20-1 CSAGERLVQETQYF TGCAGTGCTGGAGAAAGATTGGTTCAAGAGACCCAGTACTTC
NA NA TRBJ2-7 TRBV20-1 CSARVPSAYEQYF TGCAGTGCTAGAGTTCCCAGTGCCTACGAGCAGTACTTC
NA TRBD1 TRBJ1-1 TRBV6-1 CASSEPGQASKAFF TGTGCCAGCAGTGAGCCGGGACAGGCTTCGAAAGCTTTCTTT
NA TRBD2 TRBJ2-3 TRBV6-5 CASSDSGKARADTQYF TGTGCAAGCAGTGATAGCGGGAAGGCTCGGGCAGATACGCAGTATTTT
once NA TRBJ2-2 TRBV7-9 CASSRYSDTGEPFF TGTGCCAGCAGCCGATATAGTGACACCGGTGAGCCGTTTTTT
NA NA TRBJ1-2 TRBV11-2 CTSSIRTEPNYGYTF TGTACCAGCAGCATAAGGACAGAGCCTAACTATGGCTACACCTTC
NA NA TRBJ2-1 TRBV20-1 CSAPGAGGNNEQIF TGCAGTGCCCCAGGGGCTGGCGGGAATAATGAGCAGATCTTC
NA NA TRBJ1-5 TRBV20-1 CSARWGRGYTDTQHF TGCAGTGCCCGATGGGGGAGGGGGTACACAGATACGCAGCATTTT
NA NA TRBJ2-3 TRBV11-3 CARSLDPLPADTQYF TGTGCCAGGAGCTTAGACCCCCTCCCGGCGGATACGCAGTATTTT
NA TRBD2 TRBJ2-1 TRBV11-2 CTSSLGAGGGNEQFF TGTACCAGCAGTTTAGGGGCGGGGGGCGGTAATGAGCAGTTCTTC
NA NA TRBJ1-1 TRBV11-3 CASSLTGAGAEAFF TGCGCCAGCAGCTTAACGGGGGCAGGGGCTGAAGCTTTCTTT
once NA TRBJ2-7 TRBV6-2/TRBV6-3 CASSQQSYEEYF TGTGCCAGCAGTCAACAGAGCTACGAGGAGTACTTC
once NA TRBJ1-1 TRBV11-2 CASSLIGRGTEAFF TGTGCCAGCAGCTTAATAGGAAGGGGCACTGAAGCTTTCTTT
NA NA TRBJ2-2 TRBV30 CAWTPAGRGELFF TGTGCCTGGACCCCTGCGGGGAGAGGGGAGCTGTTTTTT
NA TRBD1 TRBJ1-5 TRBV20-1 CSARGQSRRGPNLPQHF TGCAGTGCTAGGGGACAGTCAAGAAGGGGACCTAATCTGCCCCAGCATTTT
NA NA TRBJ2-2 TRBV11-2 CASSIDRAGELFF TGTGCCAGCAGCATAGATAGGGCCGGGGAGCTGTTTTTT
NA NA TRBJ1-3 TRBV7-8 CASQLGSGNTIYF TGTGCCAGTCAGCTGGGCTCTGGAAACACCATATATTTT
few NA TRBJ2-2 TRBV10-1 CASSRTRNTGELFF TGCGCCAGCAGCCGTACACGGAACACCGGGGAGCTGTTTTTT
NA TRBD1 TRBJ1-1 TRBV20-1 CSADHTGARLLDTEAFF TGCAGTGCCGACCATACAGGGGCAAGATTGTTGGACACTGAAGCTTTCTTT
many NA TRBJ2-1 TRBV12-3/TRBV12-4 CASLKGREQFF TGTGCCAGCCTCAAGGGCAGGGAGCAGTTCTTC